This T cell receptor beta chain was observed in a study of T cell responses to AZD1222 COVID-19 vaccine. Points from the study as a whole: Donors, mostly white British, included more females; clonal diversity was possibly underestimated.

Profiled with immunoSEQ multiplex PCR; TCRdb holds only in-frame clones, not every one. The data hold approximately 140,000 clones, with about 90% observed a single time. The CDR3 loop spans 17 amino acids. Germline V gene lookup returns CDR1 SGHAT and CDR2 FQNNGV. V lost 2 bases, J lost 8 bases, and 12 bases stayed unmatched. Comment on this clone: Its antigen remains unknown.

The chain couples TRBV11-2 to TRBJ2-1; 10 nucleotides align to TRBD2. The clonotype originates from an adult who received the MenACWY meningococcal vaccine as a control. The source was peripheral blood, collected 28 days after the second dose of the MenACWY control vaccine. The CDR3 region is CASSLRDSGLARDEQFF. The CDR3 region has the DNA TGTGCCAGCAGCTTACGGGACTCGGGACTAGCGAGGGATGAGCAGTTCTTC.